Shown below are 29 T cell receptor beta chains from a single sample sequenced in a study of blood T cell repertoires in COVID-19. Some clones are missing from TCRdb's copy, which holds only in-frame ones; the method was immunoSEQ multiplex PCR. The profile shows about 58,000 clones, 88% of them singletons. The sequenced material came from peripheral blood. These receptors all come from a woman aged 65 to 85 with active COVID-19.

The DNA of the CDR3 is TGTGCCAGCATGCGGTCTAGCGGGTCCTACGAGCAGTACTTC. Translation: CASMRSSGSYEQYF. The chain couples TRBV2 to TRBJ2-7; TRBD2 matches 8 bases. The germline V gene has CDR1 SNHLY and CDR2 FYNNEI. V gave up 7 bases and J gave up 1 base; unmatched junction bases: 6. The CDR3 is made up of 14 amino acids.

The genes are TRBV29-1 and TRBJ2-3; 9 nucleotides match TRBD1. Germline values: CDR1 SQVTM, CDR2 ANQGSEA. The CDR3 consists of 14 residues. Losses at the gene ends were 3 bases for V and 0 bases for J; bases not matched to a gene: 1. The CDR3 loop reads CSVDGQGSTDTQYF. CDR3 bases: TGCAGCGTTGACGGACAGGGGAGCACAGATACGCAGTATTTT.

The rearrangement uses TRBV13 and TRBJ2-3; 7 nucleotides match TRBD2. Germline V gene data show CDR1 as PRHDT and CDR2 as FYEKMQ (reference sequence). The CDR3 loop spans 16 amino acids. V lost 2 bases and J lost 0; bases outside the gene matches: 5. The CDR3 is CASSLTGGTSTDTQYF. The CDR3 region has the DNA TGTGCCAGCAGCTTAACGGGAGGAACTAGCACAGATACGCAGTATTTT.

The chain carries TRBV5-1 and TRBJ2-1, with 13 bases fitting TRBD2. Losses at the gene ends were 5 bases for V and 9 bases for J; bases not matched to a gene: 5. Germline CDR1 reads SGHRS; CDR2 reads YFSETQ. CDR3 size: 14 residues. In DNA form, the CDR3 reads TGCGCCAGCAGTCGACGGACTAGCGGGAGTGAGCAGTTCTTC. Amino acid sequence: CASSRRTSGSEQFF.

The gene calls are TRBV5-5 and TRBJ1-4; possible D gene TRBD1, 5 bases. CDR1 and CDR2 (germline): SGHKS, YYEKEE (reference sequence). CDR3 size: 14 residues. V dropped 4 bases and J dropped 0 bases, with 7 bases sitting between them. CDR3 nucleotides: TGTGCCAGCAGCGACAGTGCAACTAATGAAAAACTGTTTTTT. Protein: CASSDSATNEKLFF.

The chain is built from TRBV9 and TRBJ2-6; D possibly corresponds to TRBD1 (5 bases). CDR1 is SGDLS and CDR2 is YYNGEE in the germline V gene. V was clipped by 4 bases and J by 0 bases, with 17 bases between them. The CDR3 runs to 18 residues. The CDR3 DNA reads TGTGCCAGCAGCCCAACGCTGACAGAAGCCTCTGGGGCCAACGTCCTGACTTTC. Its protein is CASSPTLTEASGANVLTF. Combining the CDR3 with reference TRBV9 and TRBJ2-6 gives the whole variable domain DSGVTQTPKHLITATGQRVTLRCSPRSGDLSVYWYQQSLDQGLQFLIQYYNGEERAKGNILERFSAQQFPDLHSELNLSSLELGDSALYFCASSPTLTEASGANVLTFGAGSRLTVL.

The genes are TRBV11-2 and TRBJ2-1, with TRBD2 identical over 12 bases. The junction had 9 bases not matched to a gene; V was cut back by 7 bases and J by 8 bases. This CDR3 region has 15 residues. Per the germline V gene, CDR1 is SGHAT and CDR2 is FQNNGV. The CDR3 region is CASTMNLAGGDEQFF. CDR3 coding DNA: TGTGCCAGCACCATGAACCTAGCGGGAGGGGATGAGCAGTTCTTC.

The chain joins TRBV15 to TRBJ2-5; 11 nucleotides align to TRBD1. The junction had 3 bases not matched to a gene; V was cut back by 4 bases and J by 2 bases. Germline CDR1 reads LNHNV; CDR2 reads YYDKDF (reference sequence). This CDR3 is built from 15 residues. Here the CDR3 DNA reads TGTGCCACCAGCAAGGGGACAGGGGGTCAAGAGACCCAGTACTTC. Translation gives CATSKGTGGQETQYF.

The J gene is TRBJ1-2, the V gene TRBV27; D gene unclear. This CDR3 contains 16 residues. Germline V gene data show CDR1 as MNHEY and CDR2 as SMNVEV (reference sequence). With 5 bases removed from V and 3 bases from J, the gap between germline ends came to 19 bases. CDR3 amino acids: CASSPGYMGGHYGYTF. In DNA, the CDR3 is TGTGCCAGCAGTCCGGGATATATGGGCGGCCACTATGGCTACACCTTC.

This chain joins TRBV11-2 and TRBJ2-3; 10 positions match TRBD2. Germline V gene sequence: CDR1 SGHAT, CDR2 FQNNGV. V was clipped by 0 bases and J by 5 bases; unmatched bases: 5. The CDR3 contains 16 residues. As DNA, the CDR3 is TGTGCCAGCAGCTTAGATACTAGCGGGATATTAGATACGCAGTATTTT. Its translation is CASSLDTSGILDTQYF.

The chain carries TRBV7-2 and TRBJ1-1, with D tentatively TRBD1 (6 bases). Germline V gene sequence: CDR1 SGHTA, CDR2 FQGNSA. V lost 5 bases to trimming and J lost 4 bases, with 17 bases between them. The CDR3 covers 15 residues. The DNA for the CDR3 is TGTGCCAGCAGCCTCGAAGGGGGGGGATCCACTGAAGCTTTCTTT. Protein: CASSLEGGGSTEAFF.

The chain joins TRBV6-6 to TRBJ2-5; D might be TRBD2 (5 bases). V was trimmed by 3 bases and J by 3 bases, leaving 8 bases between them. The CDR3 consists of 13 residues. From germline, CDR1 is MNHNY and CDR2 SVGAGI (reference sequence). In DNA, the CDR3 is TGTGCCAGCAGTTATGGGAGAAAAGAGACCCAGTACTTC. Amino acid sequence: CASSYGRKETQYF.

The rearrangement links TRBV28 to TRBJ2-7; 8 bases match TRBD2. This CDR3 comprises 15 residues. Germline assignment: CDR1 MDHEN and CDR2 SYDVKM. V shed 5 bases, J shed 2 bases, and the junction held 8 bases outside the gene matches. The CDR3 sequence is CASSPRGLVTYEQYF. The CDR3 DNA reads as TGTGCCAGCAGTCCAAGGGGACTAGTGACCTACGAGCAGTACTTC.

J is TRBJ2-2 and V is TRBV24-1; maybe TRBD1 (5 bases). Germline CDR1 reads KGHDR; CDR2 reads SFDVKD. The V and J ends lost 8 bases and 4 bases respectively, with 13 bases between them. CDR3 length: 14 amino acids. The CDR3 spells CATTGKVVTGELFF. The CDR3 DNA reads as TGTGCCACCACAGGGAAGGTGGTCACCGGGGAGCTGTTTTTT.

The chain joins TRBV7-3 to TRBJ2-3; 10 nucleotides align to TRBD2. Trimming took 0 bases from V and 6 from J; bases not matched to a gene: 6. CDR1 is SGHTA, CDR2 FQGTGA, per germline. The length of the CDR3 is 16 residues. CDR3 coding DNA: TGTGCCAGCAGCTTAACGGTAGCGGGAGGTGGCGATACGCAGTATTTT. It yields the protein CASSLTVAGGGDTQYF.

This chain connects TRBV28 to TRBJ1-2, with D possibly TRBD1 on 5 matching bases. Germline V CDR1 and CDR2: MDHEN, SYDVKM. The CDR3 is 14 amino acids. Between the trimmed V and J ends, which lost 6 bases and 6 bases, there was a span of 17 bases. The chain's CDR3 is CASSIQVFTHGYTF. The CDR3 DNA reads as TGTGCCAGCAGCATACAGGTCTTCACCCATGGCTACACCTTC.

In this sample, this clone turned up a few times. The chain recombines TRBV5-4 with TRBJ2-7, with a possible D match to TRBD1 (5 bases). CDR1 and CDR2 (germline): SGHNT, YYREEE (reference sequence). Deletions cut 5 bases from V and 3 bases from J, with 12 bases between. The CDR3 is 13 residues long. The CDR3 protein is CASSPGAYYEQYF. CDR3 nucleotide sequence: TGTGCCAGCAGTCCTGGGGCATACTACGAGCAGTACTTC.

V is TRBV7-3 and J is TRBJ1-6; unclear D gene. Between the trimmed V and J ends, which lost 1 base and 8 bases, there was a span of 6 bases. Germline CDR1 and CDR2: SGHTA and FQGTGA. The CDR3 contains 13 residues. Written as DNA, the CDR3 is TGTGCCAGCAGCTTAATGCGGGATTCACCCCTCCACTTT. Translation: CASSLMRDSPLHF.

This rearrangement joins TRBV27 to TRBJ2-5, with TRBD2 identical over 15 bases. The CDR3 runs 16 residues. CDR1 MNHEY and CDR2 SMNVEV come from the germline V gene (reference sequence). The J segment lost 2 bases and the V segment lost 3 bases, leaving 1 base of the junction unmatched. CDR3 amino acids: CASSLGTSGRQETQYF. The CDR3 nucleotides read TGTGCCAGCAGTTTGGGGACTAGCGGGAGGCAAGAGACCCAGTACTTC.

J is TRBJ1-6 and V is TRBV27; 11 bases fit TRBD1. The CDR3 totals 15 residues. Germline V gene lookup returns CDR1 MNHEY and CDR2 SMNVEV (reference sequence). Germline trimming cut 3 bases from V and 9 bases from J; bases unmatched to any gene: 4. CDR3 sequence reads: CASSFYGTGGSPLHF. The DNA for the CDR3 is TGTGCCAGCAGTTTCTACGGGACAGGGGGTTCACCCCTCCACTTT.

This rearrangement joins TRBV28 to TRBJ2-5; the D gene is possibly TRBD2 (6 bases). CDR1 and CDR2 from the germline V gene are MDHEN and SYDVKM. V lost 4 bases, J lost 14 bases, and 14 bases lay in between. The CDR3 has 11 residues. CDR3 DNA: TGTGCCAGCAGTTCCCTCGGGGGTCCTTACTTC. As protein: CASSSLGGPYF.

This sequence joins TRBV6-2 or TRBV6-3 and TRBJ2-1; 7 bases align to TRBD2. CDR3 length: 17 amino acids. The J segment lost 6 bases and the V segment lost 2 bases, leaving 13 bases of the junction unmatched. Germline values: CDR1 MNHEY, CDR2 SVGEGT. The CDR3 DNA is TGTGCCAGCAGTTACGTCAGGACTAGTCCCTCGGGCAATGAGCAGTTCTTC. Residues: CASSYVRTSPSGNEQFF.

The rearrangement links TRBV24-1 to TRBJ2-1; TRBD2 aligns across 8 bases. V was pared by 1 base and J by 7 bases, with 2 bases of the junction left unmatched. CDR1 and CDR2 (germline): KGHDR, SFDVKD. The CDR3 spans 14 residues. This chain's CDR3 is CATSDFERGNEQFF. CDR3 nucleotide sequence: TGTGCCACCAGTGATTTCGAGCGGGGGAATGAGCAGTTCTTC.

The chain joins TRBV1 to TRBJ2-6; the D call of TRBD1 is as the table states it, not checked on the DNA. TRBV1 corresponds to a pseudogene. The CDR3 sequence is 18 residues long. This CDR3 is CTSSRYSLKHSGANVLTF. The CDR3 DNA sequence: TGCACCAGCAGCCGCTACAGCCTAAAGCACTCTGGGGCCAACGTCCTGACTTTC.

CDR3 protein: CASSLALTSGVGETQYF. In DNA, the CDR3 is TGTGCCAGCAGCTTAGCCCTGACTAGCGGGGTGGGGGAGACCCAGTACTTC. J is TRBJ2-5 and V is TRBV13; TRBD2 agrees at 11 bases. The CDR3 spans 17 residues. Trimming removed 1 base from V and 5 bases from J; junction bases left unmatched: 9. Germline assignment: CDR1 PRHDT and CDR2 FYEKMQ (reference sequence).

V and J are TRBV18 and TRBJ2-2; tentatively, D is TRBD2 (5 bases). CDR3 length: 17 amino acids. Germline assignment: CDR1 KGHSH and CDR2 LQKENI. Trimming removed 3 bases at V and 2 bases at J, with 16 bases between. The CDR3 bases are TGTGCCAGCTCACCTAACTCCCTCGGACTCAACACCGGGGAGCTGTTTTTT. Its protein product is CASSPNSLGLNTGELFF.

A single count supports this clone. This sequence joins TRBV15 and TRBJ2-2; weak D call: TRBD1 (7 bases). Germline V gives CDR1 LNHNV, CDR2 YYDKDF (reference sequence). Deletions cut 5 bases from V and 9 bases from J, with 16 bases between. This CDR3 has 14 amino acids. This chain's CDR3 is CATSRRETGRELFF. CDR3 DNA: TGTGCCACCAGCCGCCGGGAGACAGGGCGGGAGCTGTTTTTT.

The chain is built from TRBV25-1 and TRBJ2-2; possible D gene TRBD2, 5 bases. V lost 2 bases and J lost 7, with 11 bases in between. The CDR3 length is 14 residues. Germline CDR1 MGHDK, CDR2 SYGVNS. The chain's CDR3 is CASSEGGFGGELFF. The DNA of the CDR3 is TGTGCCAGCAGTGAAGGCGGGTTCGGCGGGGAGCTGTTTTTT.

The chain carries TRBV2 and TRBJ2-5, with a tentative D call TRBD2 (7 bases). The CDR3 runs to 14 residues. Germline assignment: CDR1 SNHLY and CDR2 FYNNEI. V was trimmed by 4 bases and J by 4 bases, leaving 13 bases between them. The CDR3 DNA follows: TGTGCCAGCAGTGTTGGGGGCGGGGGAGAGACCCAGTACTTC. Protein: CASSVGGGGETQYF.